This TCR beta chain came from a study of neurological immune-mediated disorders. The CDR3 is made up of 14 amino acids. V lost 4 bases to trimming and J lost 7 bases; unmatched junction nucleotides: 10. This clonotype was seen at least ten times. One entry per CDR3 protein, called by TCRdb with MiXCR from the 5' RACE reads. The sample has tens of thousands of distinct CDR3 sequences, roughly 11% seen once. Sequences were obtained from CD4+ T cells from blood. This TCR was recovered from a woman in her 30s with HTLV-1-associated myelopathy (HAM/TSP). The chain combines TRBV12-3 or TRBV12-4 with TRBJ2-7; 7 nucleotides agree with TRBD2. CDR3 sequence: CASSSSAVGGEQYF. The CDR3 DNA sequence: TGTGCCAGCAGTTCCTCCGCCGTGGGGGGGGAGCAGTACTTC.